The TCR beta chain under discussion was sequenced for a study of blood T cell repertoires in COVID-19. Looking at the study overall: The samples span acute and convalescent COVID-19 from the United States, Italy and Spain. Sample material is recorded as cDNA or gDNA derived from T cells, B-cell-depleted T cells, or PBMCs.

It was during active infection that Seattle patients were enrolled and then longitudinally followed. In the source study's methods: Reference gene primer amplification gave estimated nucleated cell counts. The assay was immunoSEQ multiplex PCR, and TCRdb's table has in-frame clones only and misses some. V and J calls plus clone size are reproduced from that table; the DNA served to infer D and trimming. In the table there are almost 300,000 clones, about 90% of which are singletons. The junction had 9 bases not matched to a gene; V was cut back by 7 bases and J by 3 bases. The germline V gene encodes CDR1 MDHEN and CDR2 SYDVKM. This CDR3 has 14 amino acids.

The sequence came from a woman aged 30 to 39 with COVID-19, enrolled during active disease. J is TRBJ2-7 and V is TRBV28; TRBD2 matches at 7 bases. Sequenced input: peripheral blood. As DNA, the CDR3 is TGTGCCAGCACCTCCGGGGGGATCCTCTACGAGCAGTACTTC. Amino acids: CASTSGGILYEQYF.